This T cell receptor (beta chain) was sequenced in a study of beta chain features in type 1 diabetes. The sample holds a few counts of this clone. Sequencing targeted expressed TCRB transcripts, as all isolated RNA had been reverse transcribed. Assay used: immunoSEQ multiplex PCR; TCRdb lists only in-frame clones, some missing. The sample has 250,000 to 300,000 clones, around 7.8% seen once. The sequenced sample was central memory CD4+ T cells from blood. This receptor was obtained from a woman between 18 and 29 years old in good health.

Here the CDR3 reads CASSLRAGVEVKLFF. CDR3 bases: TGTGCCAGCAGTTTACGGGCAGGGGTTGAAGTGAAACTGTTTTTT. V is TRBV27 and J is TRBJ1-4; D might be TRBD1 (6 bases). The CDR3 covers 15 residues. V lost 2 bases and J 11 bases, leaving 18 bases between the germline ends. CDR1 and CDR2 (germline): MNHEY, SMNVEV (reference sequence).